This T cell receptor beta chain stems from a study of T cells in Graves' hyperthyroidism and ophthalmopathy. Comments on this clonotype: What it binds is unknown.

Germline CDR1 is ENHRY and CDR2 is SYGVKD. Trimming took off 4 bases at V and 0 bases at J, with 12 bases between the two ends. The CDR3 loop spans 16 amino acids. Hyperthyroidism, newly diagnosed and lasting under 2 months, affected patients aged 18 to 65. Amplification targeted TCR beta CDR3 regions from RNA transcripts. HTBI primers were employed in a first-round RT-PCR of the TCR CDR3. TCRdb processed the multiplex PCR reads anew with MiXCR; each CDR3 protein has one entry. This table has hundreds of thousands of distinct CDR3 sequences, 11% to 15% appearing once. The study's findings and limits: Appearing also in blood were most of the thyroid clonotypes expanded above 0.001.

The TCR sequence derives from a woman in her thirties with Graves' hyperthyroidism that later progressed to Graves' ophthalmopathy. What was sequenced was blood. The rearrangement uses TRBV10-3 and TRBJ2-2; tentative D call: TRBD2 (5 bases). Here the CDR3 DNA reads TGTGCCATCAGTGTGGAGCTAGCAGCGAACACCGGGGAGCTGTTTTTT. This sequence encodes CAISVELAANTGELFF.